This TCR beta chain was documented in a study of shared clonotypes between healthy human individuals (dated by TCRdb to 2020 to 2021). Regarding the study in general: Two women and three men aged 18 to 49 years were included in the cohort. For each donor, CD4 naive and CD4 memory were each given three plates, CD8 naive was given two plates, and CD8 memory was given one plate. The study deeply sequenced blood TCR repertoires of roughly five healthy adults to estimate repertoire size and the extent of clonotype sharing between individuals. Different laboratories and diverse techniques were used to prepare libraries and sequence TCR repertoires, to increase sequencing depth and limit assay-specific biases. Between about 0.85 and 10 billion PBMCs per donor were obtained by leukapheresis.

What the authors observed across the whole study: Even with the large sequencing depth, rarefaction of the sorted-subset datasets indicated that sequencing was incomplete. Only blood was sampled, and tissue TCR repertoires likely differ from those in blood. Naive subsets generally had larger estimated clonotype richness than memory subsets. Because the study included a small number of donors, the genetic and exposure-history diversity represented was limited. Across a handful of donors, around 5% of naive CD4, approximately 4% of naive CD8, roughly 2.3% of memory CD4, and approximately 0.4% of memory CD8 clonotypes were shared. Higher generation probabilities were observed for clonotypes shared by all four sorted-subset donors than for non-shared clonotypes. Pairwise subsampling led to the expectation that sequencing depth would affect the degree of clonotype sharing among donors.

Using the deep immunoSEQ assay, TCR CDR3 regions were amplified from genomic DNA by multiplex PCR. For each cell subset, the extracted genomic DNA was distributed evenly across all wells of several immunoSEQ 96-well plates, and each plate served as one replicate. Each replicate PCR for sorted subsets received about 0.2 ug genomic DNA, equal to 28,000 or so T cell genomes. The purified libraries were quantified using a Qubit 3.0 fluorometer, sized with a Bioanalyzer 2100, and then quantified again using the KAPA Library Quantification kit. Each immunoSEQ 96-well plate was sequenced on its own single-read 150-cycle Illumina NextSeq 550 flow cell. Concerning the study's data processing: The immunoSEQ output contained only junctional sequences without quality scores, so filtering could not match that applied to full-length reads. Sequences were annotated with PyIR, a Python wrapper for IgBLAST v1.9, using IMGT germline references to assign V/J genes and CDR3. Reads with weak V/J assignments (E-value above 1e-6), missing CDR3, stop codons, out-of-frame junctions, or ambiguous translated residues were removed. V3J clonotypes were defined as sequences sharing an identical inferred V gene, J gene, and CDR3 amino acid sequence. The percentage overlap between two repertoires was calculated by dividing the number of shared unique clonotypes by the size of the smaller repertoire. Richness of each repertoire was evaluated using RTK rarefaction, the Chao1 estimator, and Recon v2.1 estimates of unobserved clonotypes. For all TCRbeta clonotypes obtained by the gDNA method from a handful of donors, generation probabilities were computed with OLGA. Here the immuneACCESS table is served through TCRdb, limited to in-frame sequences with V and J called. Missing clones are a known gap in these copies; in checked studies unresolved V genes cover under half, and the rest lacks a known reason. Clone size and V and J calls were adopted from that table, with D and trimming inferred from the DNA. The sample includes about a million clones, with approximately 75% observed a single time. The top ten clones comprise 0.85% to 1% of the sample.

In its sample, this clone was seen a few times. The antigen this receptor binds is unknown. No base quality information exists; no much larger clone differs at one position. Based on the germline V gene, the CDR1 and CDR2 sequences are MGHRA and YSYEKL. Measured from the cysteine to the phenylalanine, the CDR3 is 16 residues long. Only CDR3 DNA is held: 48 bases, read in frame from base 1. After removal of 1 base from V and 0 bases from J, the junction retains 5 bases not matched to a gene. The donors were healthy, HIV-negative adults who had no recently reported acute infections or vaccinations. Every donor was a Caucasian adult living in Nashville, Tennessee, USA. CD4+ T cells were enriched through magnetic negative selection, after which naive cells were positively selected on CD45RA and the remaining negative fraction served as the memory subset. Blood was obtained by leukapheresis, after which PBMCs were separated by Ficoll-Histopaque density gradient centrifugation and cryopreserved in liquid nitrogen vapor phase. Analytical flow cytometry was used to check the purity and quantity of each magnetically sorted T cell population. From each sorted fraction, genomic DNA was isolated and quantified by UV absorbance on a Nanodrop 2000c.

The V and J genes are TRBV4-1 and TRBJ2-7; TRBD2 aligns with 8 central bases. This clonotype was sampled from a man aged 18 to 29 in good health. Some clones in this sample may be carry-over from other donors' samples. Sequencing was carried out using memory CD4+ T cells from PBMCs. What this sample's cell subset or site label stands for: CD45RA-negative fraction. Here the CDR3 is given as CASSQVPSGRSYEQYF. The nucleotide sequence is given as TGCGCCAGCAGCCAAGTTCCTAGCGGGCGCTCCTACGAGCAGTACTTC.